This TCR beta chain was sequenced for a study of metastatic and nonmetastatic thyroid tumors. Across the whole study: Thyroid patients, malignant and benign, had repertoires compared across blood and tumor or nodule tissue.

Per the germline V gene, CDR1 is KGHDR and CDR2 is SFDVKD. This CDR3 spans 15 amino acids. Trimming stripped 5 bases from V and 5 bases from J, with 17 bases between. Per the original data handling: The study built a papillary thyroid cancer distant-metastasis classifier from CDR3 differences across clinicopathological groups. TCRdb reanalyzed the PCR reads via MiXCR. The V and J calls reflect TCRdb's pipeline rather than the authors' work. The table includes some 83,000 clones, roughly an eighth detected once. This clone was seen repeatedly, ten times or more. No antigen is known for it. Patients underwent thyroid surgery, and none had received any treatment before it. Notes on the study in general: According to reports, the diversity of TCR beta was significantly higher in malignant thyroid tumors than in benign nodules, and this held in both blood and tumor samples.

This receptor was obtained from a female donor with papillary thyroid cancer or a benign thyroid nodule (not recorded which). Some clones in this sample may be carry-over from other donors' samples. Sequencing was performed on tumor tissue. The rearrangement uses TRBV24-1 and TRBJ2-5, with D maybe TRBD2 (6 bases). The CDR3 loop is CATSVLGSGSETQYF. The CDR3, as DNA: TGTGCCACCAGTGTGCTCGGGAGTGGCTCCGAGACCCAGTACTTC.